These T cell receptor beta chains were read from a single sample in a study of T cells in localized non-small cell lung cancer. Profiling relied on immunoSEQ multiplex PCR, and the TCRdb table lists in-frame clones only, not all of them. The sample has approximately 50,000 clones, about 88% seen once. The sample here was PBMCs, taken before any cancer treatment. Receptors originate from a man aged 40-75 years with stage II lung adenocarcinoma. The CDR3 runs from the conserved cysteine through the conserved F or W. Fields, in order: D gene, clone size, CDR3 length, J gene, V gene, CDR3 protein, CDR3 DNA. The D gene is left open where the match is weak. Expanded clones are given a class, and other clones once, few, many or no size at all.

D gene: -; clone size: -; CDR3 length: 13; J gene: TRBJ2-2; V gene: TRBV5-5; CDR3 protein: CASSLGLLGELFF; CDR3 DNA: TGTGCCAGCAGCCTTGGACTACTCGGGGAGCTGTTTTTT
D gene: TRBD1; clone size: once; CDR3 length: 21; J gene: TRBJ1-5; V gene: TRBV12-5; CDR3 protein: CASGPPAWDRGLPDSNQPQHF; CDR3 DNA: TGTGCTAGTGGTCCGCCCGCGTGGGACAGGGGGCTTCCGGATAGCAATCAGCCCCAGCATTTT
D gene: -; clone size: -; CDR3 length: 16; J gene: TRBJ2-2; V gene: TRBV4-1; CDR3 protein: CASSPPGAANTGELFF; CDR3 DNA: TGCGCCAGCAGCCCCCCGGGGGCAGCTAACACCGGGGAGCTGTTTTTT
D gene: -; clone size: -; CDR3 length: 13; J gene: TRBJ2-7; V gene: TRBV7-9; CDR3 protein: CASSFGHSYEQYF; CDR3 DNA: TGTGCCAGCAGCTTCGGACATTCCTACGAGCAGTACTTC
D gene: -; clone size: -; CDR3 length: 11; J gene: TRBJ1-1; V gene: TRBV27; CDR3 protein: CATRTNTEAFF; CDR3 DNA: TGTGCCACCCGGACCAACACTGAAGCTTTCTTT
D gene: TRBD1; clone size: -; CDR3 length: 16; J gene: TRBJ2-2; V gene: TRBV5-4; CDR3 protein: CASSLHRGQMDGELFF; CDR3 DNA: TGTGCCAGCAGCTTGCACAGGGGCCAAATGGACGGGGAGCTGTTTTTT
D gene: TRBD1; clone size: -; CDR3 length: 14; J gene: TRBJ2-5; V gene: TRBV5-4; CDR3 protein: CASSLDRGRETQYF; CDR3 DNA: TGTGCCAGCAGCCTCGACAGGGGGAGAGAGACCCAGTACTTC
D gene: -; clone size: -; CDR3 length: 19; J gene: TRBJ2-6; V gene: TRBV18; CDR3 protein: CASSPIQAGQRSGANVLTF; CDR3 DNA: TGTGCCAGCTCACCAATCCAAGCAGGACAAAGGTCTGGGGCCAACGTCCTGACTTTC
D gene: -; clone size: -; CDR3 length: 16; J gene: TRBJ2-6; V gene: TRBV19; CDR3 protein: CASSIGADSGANVLTF; CDR3 DNA: TGTGCCAGTAGTATAGGCGCGGACTCTGGGGCCAACGTCCTGACTTTC
D gene: -; clone size: -; CDR3 length: 15; J gene: TRBJ1-5; V gene: TRBV6-1; CDR3 protein: CASSESARGNQPQHF; CDR3 DNA: TGTGCCAGCAGTGAATCCGCCAGGGGCAATCAGCCCCAGCATTTT
D gene: -; clone size: -; CDR3 length: 11; J gene: TRBJ1-1; V gene: TRBV30; CDR3 protein: CAWGDFTEAFF; CDR3 DNA: TGTGCCTGGGGGGACTTCACTGAAGCTTTCTTT
D gene: TRBD1; clone size: -; CDR3 length: 14; J gene: TRBJ1-1; V gene: TRBV27; CDR3 protein: CASSAQGVNTEAFF; CDR3 DNA: TGTGCCAGCAGTGCACAGGGGGTTAACACTGAAGCTTTCTTT
D gene: -; clone size: -; CDR3 length: 15; J gene: TRBJ1-4; V gene: TRBV10-1; CDR3 protein: CASKPQMTADEKLFF; CDR3 DNA: TGCGCCAGCAAACCCCAGATGACAGCGGATGAAAAACTGTTTTTT
D gene: -; clone size: -; CDR3 length: 13; J gene: TRBJ1-5; V gene: TRBV5-5; CDR3 protein: CASSLTGTQPQHF; CDR3 DNA: TGTGCCAGCAGCTTGACAGGGACTCAGCCCCAGCATTTT
D gene: -; clone size: -; CDR3 length: 14; J gene: TRBJ2-2; V gene: TRBV9; CDR3 protein: CASSGRGSTGELFF; CDR3 DNA: TGTGCCAGCAGCGGTAGGGGTAGCACCGGGGAGCTGTTTTTT
D gene: -; clone size: -; CDR3 length: 15; J gene: TRBJ1-4; V gene: TRBV7-9; CDR3 protein: CASSFFPGTVEKLFF; CDR3 DNA: TGTGCCAGCAGCTTTTTTCCCGGGACGGTTGAAAAACTGTTTTTT
D gene: TRBD1; clone size: medium-sized; CDR3 length: 13; J gene: TRBJ2-7; V gene: TRBV5-6; CDR3 protein: CASSIGTDYEQYF; CDR3 DNA: TGTGCCAGCAGCATCGGGACAGATTACGAGCAGTACTTC
D gene: -; clone size: -; CDR3 length: 14; J gene: TRBJ1-1; V gene: TRBV6-5; CDR3 protein: CASSYSGGNTEAFF; CDR3 DNA: TGTGCCAGCAGTTACTCGGGGGGTAACACTGAAGCTTTCTTT
D gene: TRBD1; clone size: -; CDR3 length: 17; J gene: TRBJ1-4; V gene: TRBV5-6; CDR3 protein: CASSLHRGTATNEKLFF; CDR3 DNA: TGTGCCAGCAGCTTGCACAGGGGGACTGCAACTAATGAAAAACTGTTTTTT
D gene: -; clone size: -; CDR3 length: 13; J gene: TRBJ1-2; V gene: TRBV6-5; CDR3 protein: CASTLGGADGYTF; CDR3 DNA: TGTGCCAGCACCCTCGGGGGGGCGGATGGCTACACCTTC
D gene: -; clone size: -; CDR3 length: 12; J gene: TRBJ1-1; V gene: TRBV18; CDR3 protein: CASTGGGTEAFF; CDR3 DNA: TGTGCCAGTACTGGGGGAGGAACTGAAGCTTTCTTT
D gene: -; clone size: -; CDR3 length: 16; J gene: TRBJ2-4; V gene: TRBV10-3; CDR3 protein: CAISAGTKQYKNIQYF; CDR3 DNA: TGTGCCATCAGTGCGGGGACCAAGCAATACAAAAACATTCAGTACTTC
D gene: -; clone size: -; CDR3 length: 15; J gene: TRBJ1-2; V gene: TRBV7-6; CDR3 protein: CASSPAQGTNYGYTF; CDR3 DNA: TGTGCCAGCAGCCCCGCCCAGGGTACCAACTATGGCTACACCTTC
D gene: -; clone size: -; CDR3 length: 15; J gene: TRBJ1-5; V gene: TRBV19; CDR3 protein: CASSIVGEARQPQHF; CDR3 DNA: TGTGCCAGTAGTATAGTAGGGGAGGCACGGCAGCCCCAGCATTTT
D gene: -; clone size: -; CDR3 length: 12; J gene: TRBJ1-1; V gene: TRBV6-5; CDR3 protein: CASSPQGTEAFF; CDR3 DNA: TGTGCCAGCAGCCCACAGGGAACCGAAGCTTTCTTT
D gene: -; clone size: -; CDR3 length: 13; J gene: TRBJ1-6; V gene: TRBV2; CDR3 protein: CASSEAWNSPLHF; CDR3 DNA: TGTGCCAGCAGTGAAGCGTGGAATTCACCCCTCCACTTT
D gene: TRBD1; clone size: -; CDR3 length: 12; J gene: TRBJ1-2; V gene: TRBV5-1; CDR3 protein: CASSYGTDGYTF; CDR3 DNA: TGCGCCAGCAGCTACGGGACAGATGGCTACACCTTC
D gene: -; clone size: once; CDR3 length: 15; J gene: TRBJ1-6; V gene: TRBV5-4; CDR3 protein: CASSTGSSYNSPLHF; CDR3 DNA: TGTGCCAGCAGCACAGGGAGCTCCTATAATTCACCCCTCCACTTT
D gene: -; clone size: -; CDR3 length: 15; J gene: TRBJ2-6; V gene: TRBV6-5; CDR3 protein: CASSYLGTGANVLTF; CDR3 DNA: TGTGCCAGCAGTTATTTGGGGACCGGGGCCAACGTCCTGACTTTC